Following are 13 T cell receptor beta chains from one sample sequenced in a study of shared clonotypes between healthy human individuals. Produced via immunoSEQ multiplex PCR; TCRdb's table is partial and in-frame only. The profile shows roughly 1 million clones, roughly 75% of them singletons. Sequences were obtained from memory CD4+ T cells sorted from blood. Subset noted: CD45RA-negative fraction. The receptor source for this set is a man aged 18 to 30 in good health.

The V gene is TRBV5-6, the J gene TRBJ1-3; 8 positions agree with TRBD1. Germline values: CDR1 SGHDT, CDR2 YYEEEE. J was trimmed by 0 bases and V by 1 base; bases with no gene match: 9. CDR3 size: 18 residues. The DNA for the CDR3 is TGTGCCAGCAGCTTGTGGGCAGGGGGCCTCAGCTCTGGAAACACCATATATTTT. Translating it yields CASSLWAGGLSSGNTIYF.

The gene calls are TRBV6-1 and TRBJ2-2, with a weak D call TRBD1 (5 bases). The CDR3 is made up of 15 amino acids. The germline V and J ends were trimmed by 5 bases and 4 bases, with 14 bases remaining between them. Per the germline V gene, CDR1 is MNHNS and CDR2 is SASEGT. CDR3 residues: CASSTARRGTGELFF. The CDR3 nucleotides read TGTGCCAGCAGTACAGCTAGAAGGGGCACCGGGGAGCTGTTTTTT.

The rearrangement joins TRBV7-9 to TRBJ2-2; 9 bases line up with TRBD1. CDR1 is SEHNR and CDR2 is FQNEAQ in the germline V gene (reference sequence). The junction had 16 bases not matched to a gene; V was cut back by 5 bases and J by 6 bases. The CDR3 length is 18 residues. CDR3 bases: TGTGCCAGCAGCCAATCCCTGGGGACAGGGTTTATCGCCGGGGAGCTGTTTTTT. Translating gives CASSQSLGTGFIAGELFF.

This clone has just one count. The chain joins TRBV7-9 to TRBJ2-5; 9 bases fit TRBD2. The CDR3 is 15 amino acids. CDR1 and CDR2 (germline): SEHNR, FQNEAQ (reference sequence). The J segment lost 2 bases and the V segment lost 1 base, leaving 2 bases of the junction unmatched. The CDR3 sequence: CASSLVAGVQETQYF. Written as DNA, the CDR3 is TGTGCCAGCAGCTTAGTAGCGGGAGTACAAGAGACCCAGTACTTC. The complete variable domain, with remaining parts taken from reference TRBV7-9 and TRBJ2-5, reads DTGVSQNPRHKITKRGQNVTFRCDPISEHNRLYWYRQTLGQGPEFLTYFQNEAQLEKSRLLSDRFSAERPKGSFSTLEIQRTEQGDSAMYLCASSLVAGVQETQYFGPGTRLLVL.

Comment on this clone: In the same sample, other DNA sequences code for this CDR3. The chain recombines TRBV10-3 with TRBJ1-2; D ambiguous. V shed 3 bases and J shed 0 bases, with 5 bases lying between them. This CDR3 comprises 13 residues. Germline CDR1 reads ENHRY; CDR2 reads SYGVKD. The CDR3 nucleotides read TGTGCCATCAGTGAAGGCGCTAACTATGGCTACACCTTC. It specifies CAISEGANYGYTF.

The CDR3 is CASSPPRGDTEAFF. CDR3 DNA sequence: TGTGCCAGCTCACCACCCCGGGGGGACACTGAAGCTTTCTTT. The chain combines TRBV18 with TRBJ1-1; D is possibly TRBD1 (5 bases). V was pared by 0 bases and J by 3 bases, with 8 bases between. The germline V gene encodes CDR1 KGHSH and CDR2 LQKENI. The CDR3 extends over 14 amino acids.

The chain recombines TRBV2 with TRBJ1-2; D is undetermined. This CDR3 has 11 residues. Deletions cut 6 bases from V and 6 bases from J, with 8 bases between. Germline assignment: CDR1 SNHLY and CDR2 FYNNEI. The CDR3 sequence is CASSLTDGYTF. DNA of the CDR3: TGTGCCAGCAGCCTGACGGATGGCTACACCTTC.

Worth noting for this clone: Other DNA sequences in the sample encode the same CDR3. This chain links TRBV5-1 with TRBJ2-3; 7 bases align to TRBD1. This CDR3 contains 14 residues. The trim removed 3 bases at V and 1 base at J, leaving 2 bases unmatched. Germline CDR1 reads SGHRS; CDR2 reads YFSETQ. The CDR3 DNA follows: TGCGCCAGCAGCTCCGGGACAGGCACAGATACGCAGTATTTT. Protein sequence: CASSSGTGTDTQYF.

Many counts were recorded for this clone. The chain carries TRBV2 and TRBJ1-2; D is uncertain. Trimming took off 3 bases at V and 8 bases at J, with 10 bases between the two ends. Per the germline V gene, CDR1 is SNHLY and CDR2 is FYNNEI. This CDR3 region has 12 residues. The CDR3 sequence: CASSEVPYGYTF. In DNA form, the CDR3 reads TGTGCCAGCAGTGAGGTACCTTACGGCTACACCTTC.

J is TRBJ1-4 and V is TRBV18, with D possibly matching TRBD1 (5 bases). The germline V and J ends were trimmed by 4 bases and 4 bases, with 13 bases remaining between them. CDR1 and CDR2 (germline): KGHSH, LQKENI. The CDR3 runs 15 residues. CDR3 sequence: CASSRSGRSNEKLFF. In nucleotides, the CDR3 is TGTGCCAGCTCACGTTCGGGACGGAGTAATGAAAAACTGTTTTTT. The variable domain in full, completed from reference TRBV18 and TRBJ1-4, reads NAGVMQNPRHLVRRRGQEARLRCSPMKGHSHVYWYRQLPEEGLKFMVYLQKENIIDESGMPKERFSAEFPKEGPSILRIQQVVRGDSAAYFCASSRSGRSNEKLFFGSGTQLSVL.

The CDR3 protein is CASSAGQAENEKLFF. CDR3 nucleotides: TGTGCCAGCAGCGCAGGACAGGCGGAGAACGAAAAACTGTTTTTT. The rearrangement joins TRBV9 to TRBJ1-4, with 7 bases fitting TRBD1. The germline V gene has CDR1 SGDLS and CDR2 YYNGEE. The CDR3 covers 15 residues. With V trimmed by 3 bases and J by 8 bases, 10 bases remained unmatched.

The table lists this clone with a few counts. The chain has TRBV5-1 and TRBJ2-5; 9 bases line up with TRBD1. Looked up from germline, CDR1 is SGHRS and CDR2 is YFSETQ. V shed 2 bases and J 5 bases; nucleotides not matched to a gene: 7. This CDR3 contains 15 residues. The CDR3 sequence is CASSFLTGGRETQYF. CDR3 sequence (DNA): TGCGCCAGCAGCTTTTTGACAGGGGGTCGGGAGACCCAGTACTTC.

The rearrangement links TRBV28 to TRBJ1-6; 9 positions agree with TRBD1. CDR1 is MDHEN and CDR2 is SYDVKM in the germline V gene. The CDR3 has 19 residues. Trimming cost V 11 bases and J 6 bases; bases outside gene matches: 23. For the CDR3, the DNA is TGTGCCGTCCCAGACCGCCGGGACAGGGATAGATTAAGTAATTCACCCCTCCACTTT. As protein: CAVPDRRDRDRLSNSPLHF. Complete variable domain (other parts from reference TRBV28 and TRBJ1-6): DVKVTQSSRYLVKRTGEKVFLECVQDMDHENMFWYRQDPGLGLRLIYFSYDVKMKEKGDIPEGYSVSREKKERFSLILESASTNQTSMYLCAVPDRRDRDRLSNSPLHFGNGTRLTVT.